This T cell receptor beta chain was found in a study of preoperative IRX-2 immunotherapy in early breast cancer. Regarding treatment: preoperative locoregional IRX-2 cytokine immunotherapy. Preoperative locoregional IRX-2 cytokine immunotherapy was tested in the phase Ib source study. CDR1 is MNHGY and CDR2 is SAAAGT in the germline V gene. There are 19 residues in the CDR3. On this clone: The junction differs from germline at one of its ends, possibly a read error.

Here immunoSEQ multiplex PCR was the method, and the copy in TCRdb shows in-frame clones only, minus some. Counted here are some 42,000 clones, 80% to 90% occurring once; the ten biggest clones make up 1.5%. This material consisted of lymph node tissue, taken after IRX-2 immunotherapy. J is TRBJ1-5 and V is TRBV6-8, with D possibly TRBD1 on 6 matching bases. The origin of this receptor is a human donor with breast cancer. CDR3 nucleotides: TGTGCCAGCAGTTCCACTAGTCGAGGGAAGGGGGTAGGCAACCAGCCCCAGCATTTT. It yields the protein CASSSTSRGKGVGNQPQHF.